This T cell receptor beta chain was sequenced for a study of spatial heterogeneity in lung cancer. This clonotype was detected many times. Each CDR3 protein gets one entry after TCRdb re-called the 5' RACE reads with MiXCR. Here the sample spans roughly 23,000 distinct CDR3 sequences, roughly 4.8% being singletons. The time point was: sample taken at primary tumor resection. No cells were sorted before sequencing. The whole RNA sequenced was extracted from tumor, nontumor lung or frozen PBMC. CDR3 length: 17 amino acids. The V and J ends lost 6 bases and 2 bases, in that order; junction bases with no gene match: 15. The germline V gene has CDR1 MDHEN and CDR2 SYDVKM.

This sequence joins TRBV28 and TRBJ2-7; TRBD1 matches at 8 bases. Source: PBMCs, taken at surgery. This receptor was taken from a male donor with early-stage non-small cell lung cancer. In nucleotides, the CDR3 is TGTGCCAGCAGCTTTCCCACCACGGGACAGGTAACCTACGAGCAGTACTTC. Its translation: CASSFPTTGQVTYEQYF.